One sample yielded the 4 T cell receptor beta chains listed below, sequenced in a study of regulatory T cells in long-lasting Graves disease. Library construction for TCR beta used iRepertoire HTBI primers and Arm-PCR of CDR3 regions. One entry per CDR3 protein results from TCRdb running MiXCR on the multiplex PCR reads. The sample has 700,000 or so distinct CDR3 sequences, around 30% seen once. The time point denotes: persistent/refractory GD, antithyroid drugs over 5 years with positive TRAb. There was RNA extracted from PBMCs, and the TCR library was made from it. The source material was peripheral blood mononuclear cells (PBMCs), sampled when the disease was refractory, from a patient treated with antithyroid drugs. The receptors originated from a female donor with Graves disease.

CDR3: CSVPGLAGVYNEQFF. The CDR3 nucleotides read TGCAGCGTACCCGGACTAGCGGGTGTTTACAATGAGCAGTTCTTC. The gene calls are TRBV29-1 and TRBJ2-1, with TRBD2 matching 11 bases. The J segment lost 4 bases and the V segment lost 6 bases, leaving 8 bases of the junction unmatched. CDR3 size: 15 residues. Per the germline V gene, CDR1 is SQVTM and CDR2 is ANQGSEA.

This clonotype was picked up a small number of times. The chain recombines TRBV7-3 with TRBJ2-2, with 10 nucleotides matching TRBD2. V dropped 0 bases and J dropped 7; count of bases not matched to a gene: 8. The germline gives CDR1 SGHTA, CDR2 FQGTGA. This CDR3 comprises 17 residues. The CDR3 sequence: CASSLTVASGSGGELFF. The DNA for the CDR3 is TGTGCCAGCAGCTTAACGGTGGCTAGCGGGAGTGGCGGGGAGCTGTTTTTT.

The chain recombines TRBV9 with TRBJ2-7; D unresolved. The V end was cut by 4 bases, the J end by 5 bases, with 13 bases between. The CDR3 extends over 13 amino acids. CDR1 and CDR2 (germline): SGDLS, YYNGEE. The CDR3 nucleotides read TGTGCCAGCAGCCCCTTCGTCCGGGACGAGCAGTACTTC. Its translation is CASSPFVRDEQYF.

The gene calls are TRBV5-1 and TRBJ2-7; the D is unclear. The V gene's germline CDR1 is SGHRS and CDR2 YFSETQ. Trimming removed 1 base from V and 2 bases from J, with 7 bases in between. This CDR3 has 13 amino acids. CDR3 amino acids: CASSLNYPYEQYF. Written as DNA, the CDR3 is TGCGCCAGCAGCTTGAACTACCCCTACGAGCAGTACTTC.